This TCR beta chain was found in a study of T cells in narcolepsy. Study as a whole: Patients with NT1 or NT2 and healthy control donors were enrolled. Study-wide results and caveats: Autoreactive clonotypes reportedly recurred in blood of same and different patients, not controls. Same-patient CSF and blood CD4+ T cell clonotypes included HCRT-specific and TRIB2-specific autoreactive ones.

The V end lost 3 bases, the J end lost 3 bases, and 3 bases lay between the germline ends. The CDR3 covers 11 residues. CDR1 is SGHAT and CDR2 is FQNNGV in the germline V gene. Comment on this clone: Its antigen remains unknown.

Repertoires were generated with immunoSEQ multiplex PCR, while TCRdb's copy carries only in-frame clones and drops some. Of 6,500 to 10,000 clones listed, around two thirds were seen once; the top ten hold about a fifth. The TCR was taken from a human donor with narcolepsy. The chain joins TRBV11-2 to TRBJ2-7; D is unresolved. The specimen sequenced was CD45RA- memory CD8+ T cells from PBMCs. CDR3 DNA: TGTGCCAGCAGCTTGAACTACGAGCAGTACTTC. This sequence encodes CASSLNYEQYF.